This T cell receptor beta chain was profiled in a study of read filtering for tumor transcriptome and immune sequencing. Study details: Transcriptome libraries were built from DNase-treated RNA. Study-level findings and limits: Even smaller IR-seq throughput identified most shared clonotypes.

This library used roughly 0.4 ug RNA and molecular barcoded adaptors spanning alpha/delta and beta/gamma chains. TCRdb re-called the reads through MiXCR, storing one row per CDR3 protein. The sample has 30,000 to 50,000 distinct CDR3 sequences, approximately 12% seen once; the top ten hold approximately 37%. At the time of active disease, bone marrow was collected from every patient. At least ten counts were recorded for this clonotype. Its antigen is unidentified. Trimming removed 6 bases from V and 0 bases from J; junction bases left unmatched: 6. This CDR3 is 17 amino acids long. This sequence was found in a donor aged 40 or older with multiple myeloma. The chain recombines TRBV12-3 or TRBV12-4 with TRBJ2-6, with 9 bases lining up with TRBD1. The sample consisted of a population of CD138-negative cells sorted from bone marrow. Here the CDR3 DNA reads TGTGCCAGCAGCCCGGGACAGGGTGTCTCTGGGGCCAACGTCCTGACTTTC. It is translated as CASSPGQGVSGANVLTF.